This entry lists 12 T cell receptor beta chains sequenced from one sample in a study of shared clonotypes between healthy human individuals. TCRdb's copy holds only in-frame clones and misses some; the assay was immunoSEQ multiplex PCR. This sample yields about 1.4 million clones, of which roughly 96% are seen a single time; roughly 1.2% belongs to the top ten. Material: naive CD4+ T cells sorted from blood. Specified subset: CD45RA+ positively selected. These receptors originate from a man younger than 45 in good health.

J is TRBJ2-7 and V is TRBV7-9; the D gene is possibly TRBD1 (6 bases). The CDR3 is made up of 14 amino acids. The ends were cut back, 5 bases at V and 6 bases at J, with 17 bases in the middle. Per the germline V gene, CDR1 is SEHNR and CDR2 is FQNEAQ (reference sequence). The DNA of the CDR3 is TGTGCCAGCAGCCACAGGGCTCTGGGGGCCGAGCAGTACTTC. Its translation: CASSHRALGAEQYF.

This clone was picked up a small number of times. The gene calls are TRBV29-1 and TRBJ2-1; 9 nucleotides match TRBD2. The CDR3 is 15 residues long. V lost 0 bases and J lost 9; bases outside the gene matches: 9. The germline CDR1 and CDR2 sequences are SQVTM and ANQGSEA. This CDR3 reads CSVEDQAGGWLEQFF. The DNA for the CDR3 is TGCAGCGTTGAAGATCAGGCGGGAGGGTGGCTTGAGCAGTTCTTC.

The chain recombines TRBV28 with TRBJ2-5; a weak D match, TRBD2 (5 bases). The CDR3 extends over 14 amino acids. Trimming removed 2 bases from V and 5 bases from J, with 12 bases in between. Germline values: CDR1 MDHEN, CDR2 SYDVKM. The CDR3 bases are TGTGCCAGCAGTTTAAGGACTCTTCGGGAGACCCAGTACTTC. It specifies CASSLRTLRETQYF.

The rearrangement joins TRBV28 to TRBJ2-3; 10 bases align to TRBD2. The CDR3 spans 15 residues. The germline V gene has CDR1 MDHEN and CDR2 SYDVKM. The trim removed 6 bases at V and 5 bases at J, leaving 8 bases unmatched. The CDR3 coding sequence is TGTGCCAGCAGCCTAGCGGGAGAAGGTGTAGATACGCAGTATTTT. It translates to CASSLAGEGVDTQYF.

The rearrangement links TRBV2 to TRBJ2-5; no clear D. V lost 7 bases and J lost 5, with 17 bases in between. CDR1 and CDR2 from the germline V gene are SNHLY and FYNNEI. This CDR3 spans 14 amino acids. CDR3 sequence (DNA): TGTGCCAGCACCGGCTATATCACGATCGAGACCCAGTACTTC. It specifies CASTGYITIETQYF.

The chain links TRBV9 to TRBJ2-3; 10 positions agree with TRBD1. CDR3 length equals 17 residues. The J segment lost 4 bases and the V segment lost 3 bases, leaving 11 bases of the junction unmatched. Germline lookup yields CDR1 SGDLS and CDR2 YYNGEE. The CDR3 sequence is CASSGKRQGAYSDTQYF. For the CDR3, the DNA is TGTGCCAGCAGCGGAAAACGACAGGGGGCATATTCAGATACGCAGTATTTT. The entire variable domain, with the rest obtained from reference TRBV9 and TRBJ2-3, is as follows: DSGVTQTPKHLITATGQRVTLRCSPRSGDLSVYWYQQSLDQGLQFLIQYYNGEERAKGNILERFSAQQFPDLHSELNLSSLELGDSALYFCASSGKRQGAYSDTQYFGPGTRLTVL.

The J gene is TRBJ2-1, the V gene TRBV20-1; D gene uncertain. The CDR3 consists of 11 residues. CDR1 is DFQATT, CDR2 SNEGSKA, per germline (reference sequence). The ends were cut back, 3 bases at V and 5 bases at J, with 5 bases in the middle. This CDR3 reads CSASGNNEQFF. The CDR3 DNA is TGCAGTGCTAGCGGAAACAATGAGCAGTTCTTC.

V gene TRBV2 combines with J gene TRBJ2-1; D call uncertain. The CDR3 is 16 residues long. The ends were cut back, 3 bases at V and 0 bases at J, with 12 bases in the middle. Germline CDR1 SNHLY, CDR2 FYNNEI. The CDR3, as DNA: TGTGCCAGCAGTGATTGGATGGGCGTCTCCTACAATGAGCAGTTCTTC. It is translated as CASSDWMGVSYNEQFF. Together with reference TRBV2 and TRBJ2-1, the CDR3 gives the full variable domain: EPEVTQTPSHQVTQMGQEVILRCVPISNHLYFYWYRQILGQKVEFLVSFYNNEISEKSEIFDDQFSVERPDGSNFTLKIRSTKLEDSAMYFCASSDWMGVSYNEQFFGPGTRLTVL.

The CDR3 reads CASRPTGRYVLTF. CDR3 in DNA: TGTGCCAGCAGACCGACAGGGCGGTACGTCCTGACTTTC. V usage is TRBV13 and J usage is TRBJ2-6, with 7 bases identical to TRBD1. V shed 6 bases and J 11 bases; nucleotides not matched to a gene: 7. Germline assignment: CDR1 PRHDT and CDR2 FYEKMQ (reference sequence). The CDR3 contains 13 residues.

This clone has only one observation. The V gene is TRBV5-4, the J gene TRBJ2-3, with D possibly matching TRBD1 (5 bases). The germline gives CDR1 SGHNT, CDR2 YYREEE (reference sequence). V gave up 1 base and J gave up 6 bases, with 15 bases separating them. The CDR3 has 15 amino acids. CDR3 region: CASSLSGQGRDTQYF. The CDR3 DNA follows: TGTGCCAGCAGCTTGTCGGGTCAGGGCCGCGATACGCAGTATTTT.

V gene TRBV11-2 combines with J gene TRBJ2-2, with 8 bases aligning to TRBD2. Trimming took 5 bases from V and 6 from J; bases not matched to a gene: 8. The CDR3 extends over 15 amino acids. Germline V CDR1 and CDR2: SGHAT, FQNNGV. The CDR3 coding sequence is TGTGCCAGCAGCAGCGTAGCGGGAATCTCCGGGGAGCTGTTTTTT. Protein product: CASSSVAGISGELFF. Supplemented by reference TRBV11-2 and TRBJ2-2, the full variable domain reads EAGVAQSPRYKIIEKRQSVAFWCNPISGHATLYWYQQILGQGPKLLIQFQNNGVVDDSQLPKDRFSAERLKGVDSTLKIQPAKLEDSAVYLCASSSVAGISGELFFGEGSRLTVL.

V and J are TRBV5-1 and TRBJ2-5; 10 bases line up with TRBD2. CDR3 size: 16 residues. Unmatched junction bases numbered 6, after V lost 4 bases and J lost 0 bases. Germline V gives CDR1 SGHRS, CDR2 YFSETQ. The CDR3 protein is CASSLGLAVYQETQYF. The CDR3 DNA is TGCGCCAGCAGCCTCGGACTAGCGGTGTACCAAGAGACCCAGTACTTC.